These 18 T cell receptor beta chains were all obtained from the same sample, sequenced in a study of control samples from healthy donors and cancer patients. TCRdb's table, derived via immunoSEQ multiplex PCR, lists solely in-frame clones and lacks some. The sample carries 85,000 to 95,000 clones, roughly four fifths recorded once. Material: blood. The receptor set was obtained from an older woman in good health.

This clone was picked up one time. This chain uses TRBV7-9 with TRBJ2-7; D gene uncertain. The germline V gene has CDR1 SEHNR and CDR2 FQNEAQ (reference sequence). The V gene lost 1 base and the J gene lost 0 bases, with 7 bases spanning the gap. The CDR3 totals 14 residues. CDR3 in DNA: TGTGCCAGCAGCTTAGGTGCGAGCTCCTACGAGCAGTACTTC. This sequence encodes CASSLGASSYEQYF.

This chain connects TRBV19 to TRBJ2-7, with D hard to call. The CDR3 runs 13 residues. Trimming shortened V by 6 bases and J by 3 bases, and 12 bases separated the two germline ends. Germline loops: CDR1 LNHDA, CDR2 SQIVND (reference sequence). CDR3 bases: TGTGCCAGTAGCCTAAACGGGCGCTACGAGCAGTACTTC. This encodes CASSLNGRYEQYF.

CDR3 sequence reads: CASSLDREVHEQYF. The CDR3 DNA follows: TGTGCCAGCAGCCTCGACAGGGAGGTCCACGAGCAGTACTTC. This chain links TRBV7-2 with TRBJ2-7, with D perhaps TRBD1 (7 bases). The CDR3 length is 14 residues. Trimming took 5 bases from V and 5 from J, leaving 16 bases between them. The V gene's germline CDR1 is SGHTA and CDR2 FQGNSA.

The rearrangement joins TRBV12-3 or TRBV12-4 to TRBJ2-3; unclear D gene. CDR3 length: 13 amino acids. The V gene lost 6 bases and the J gene lost 4 bases, with 11 bases spanning the gap. The CDR3 region has the DNA TGTGCCAGCAGCCTGACCAGTGCAGATACGCAGTATTTT. Translated, it gives CASSLTSADTQYF.

This chain joins TRBV2 and TRBJ1-3; 9 nucleotides line up with TRBD1. J lost 3 bases, V lost 6 bases, and 12 bases had no gene match. Germline V gives CDR1 SNHLY, CDR2 FYNNEI. This CDR3 has 17 residues. This CDR3 reads CASRPGQGGSFGNTIYF. CDR3 nucleotides: TGTGCCAGCAGACCGGGACAGGGAGGATCCTTTGGAAACACCATATATTTT.

This sequence joins TRBV19 and TRBJ2-5; D is tentatively TRBD1 or TRBD2 (6 bases each). Germline-derived CDR1 and CDR2 are LNHDA and SQIVND (reference sequence). The CDR3 length is 13 residues. V shed 5 bases and J shed 5 bases, with 12 bases lying between them. CDR3 sequence: CASSPQGRETQYF. CDR3 DNA: TGTGCCAGTAGTCCTCAGGGGAGGGAGACCCAGTACTTC.

The V gene is TRBV6-5, the J gene TRBJ2-5, with 8 bases matching TRBD1. The CDR3 extends over 13 amino acids. Per the germline V gene, CDR1 is MNHEY and CDR2 is SVGAGI. V shed 7 bases and J 4 bases; nucleotides not matched to a gene: 5. CDR3 nucleotide sequence: TGTGCCAGCAATGGACAGGGTGGAGAGACCCAGTACTTC. Amino acids: CASNGQGGETQYF.

The count of this clone is one. The J gene is TRBJ1-4, the V gene TRBV6-1, with a possible D match to TRBD1 (6 bases). Trimming cost V 0 bases and J 6 bases, with 11 bases left between them. Germline CDR1 MNHNS, CDR2 SASEGT. The CDR3 contains 15 residues. The DNA for the CDR3 is TGTGCCAGCAGTGAAGCAGCGGGGGCGGATGAAAAACTGTTTTTT. This codes for CASSEAAGADEKLFF.

The chain recombines TRBV7-2 with TRBJ2-7, with 11 bases identical to TRBD2. The CDR3 spans 15 residues. Looked up from germline, CDR1 is SGHTA and CDR2 is FQGNSA. The ends lost 2 bases at V and 7 bases at J; junction bases unmatched: 7. CDR3 bases: TGTGCCAGCAGCTTAAAACTAGCGGGGGCCGGGGAGCAGTACTTC. Amino acids: CASSLKLAGAGEQYF.

The rearrangement uses TRBV27 and TRBJ2-3, with 8 bases aligning to TRBD1. The junction had 4 bases not matched to a gene; V was cut back by 5 bases and J by 3 bases. The CDR3 consists of 14 residues. Germline V lookup: CDR1 MNHEY, CDR2 SMNVEV (reference sequence). CDR3 in amino acids: CASSQDRVTDTQYF. For the CDR3, the DNA is TGTGCCAGCAGTCAGGACAGGGTGACAGATACGCAGTATTTT.

The V gene is TRBV7-8, the J gene TRBJ2-7, with 8 bases lining up with TRBD2. Germline V lookup: CDR1 SGHVS, CDR2 FQNEAQ. The V segment lost 5 bases and the J segment 0 bases; nucleotides outside the gene matches: 0. CDR3 size: 13 residues. CDR3 sequence: CASSRGGSYEQYF. The CDR3 DNA sequence: TGTGCCAGCAGCCGGGGGGGCTCCTACGAGCAGTACTTC.

This clone was observed a single time. The chain is built from TRBV7-2 and TRBJ1-1; D may be TRBD1 (6 bases). This CDR3 region has 14 residues. Germline values: CDR1 SGHTA, CDR2 FQGNSA. The V end lost 3 bases, the J end lost 1 base, and 9 bases lay between the germline ends. CDR3 bases: TGTGCCAGCAGCTTGGGCAGGGGGAACACTGAAGCTTTCTTT. Amino acids: CASSLGRGNTEAFF.

V usage is TRBV7-9 and J usage is TRBJ2-5, with D possibly called TRBD1 or TRBD2 (5 bases each). The CDR3 spans 16 residues. Trimming left V 1 base short and J 5 bases short, with 17 bases between. CDR1 is SEHNR, CDR2 FQNEAQ, per germline (reference sequence). The CDR3 sequence: CASSLGRAGSSETQYF. The DNA for the CDR3 is TGTGCCAGCAGCTTAGGTCGCGCAGGGAGCTCGGAGACCCAGTACTTC.

This chain uses TRBV3-1 (or the pseudogene TRBV3-2) with TRBJ2-5, with D possibly being TRBD1 (5 bases). The CDR3 loop spans 12 amino acids. Germline assignment: CDR1 LGHDT and CDR2 YNNKEL (reference sequence). V was shortened by 2 bases and J by 9 bases, with 10 bases between the two germline ends. The CDR3 coding sequence is TGTGCCAGCAGCCAAAGGGGCAGGGCCCAGTACTTC. Its translation: CASSQRGRAQYF.

The chain carries TRBV7-2 and TRBJ2-7; no definite D call. Trimming stripped 3 bases from V and 0 bases from J, with 0 bases between. Germline lookup yields CDR1 SGHTA and CDR2 FQGNSA. This CDR3 region has 11 residues. The CDR3 DNA reads TGTGCCAGCAGCTTCTCCTACGAGCAGTACTTC. Protein sequence: CASSFSYEQYF.

This clone was seen a single time. The rearrangement uses TRBV6-4 and TRBJ1-5; 8 positions match TRBD1. Germline CDR1 and CDR2: MRHNA and SNTAGT. The ends lost 5 bases at V and 10 bases at J; junction bases unmatched: 16. This CDR3 is built from 16 residues. The CDR3 loop reads CASSFPGQGYIKPQHF. The DNA of the CDR3 is TGTGCCAGCAGTTTTCCCGGACAGGGCTATATCAAACCCCAGCATTTT.

This clone was observed a few times. The rearrangement links TRBV5-1 to TRBJ2-5; D is perhaps TRBD2 (6 bases). Trimming removed 4 bases at V and 1 base at J, with 14 bases between. Germline CDR1 is SGHRS and CDR2 is YFSETQ. The length of the CDR3 is 15 residues. CDR3 sequence: CASSPHGEAQETQYF. CDR3 coding DNA: TGCGCCAGCAGCCCTCATGGGGAGGCCCAAGAGACCCAGTACTTC.

The J gene is TRBJ2-1, the V gene TRBV5-1, with D perhaps assigned TRBD1 or TRBD2 (5 bases each). CDR1 and CDR2 from the germline V gene are SGHRS and YFSETQ. There are 13 residues in the CDR3. Trimming took off 2 bases at V and 4 bases at J, with 7 bases between the two ends. CDR3 coding DNA: TGCGCCAGCAGCTTAGGGACGTACAATGAGCAGTTCTTC. As protein: CASSLGTYNEQFF.